The rows below give T cell receptor beta chains drawn from one sample of a study of blood T cell repertoires in COVID-19. This table comes from immunoSEQ multiplex PCR, and its TCRdb copy is limited to in-frame clones, with some not included. The sample lists under 150,000 clones, 85% to 90% occurring once. The specimen sequenced was peripheral blood. The receptors derive from a woman aged 50 to 60 with acute or convalescent COVID-19. Each CDR3 is given with its conserved first and last residue. Fields, in order: clone size, D gene, J gene, V gene, CDR3 protein, CDR3 DNA. D genes are given only for firm matches. Clone size is given for some rows only: seen once, a few or many times, or a class if the clone is expanded.

NA,NA,TRBJ2-2,TRBV6-5,CASSTQANTGELFF,TGTGCCAGCAGTACACAGGCGAACACCGGGGAGCTGTTTTTT
NA,TRBD2,TRBJ2-3,TRBV11-2,CATSGTTDTQYF,TGTGCCACTAGCGGTACCACAGATACGCAGTATTTT
NA,NA,TRBJ1-1,TRBV28,CASSPVLNTEAFF,TGTGCCAGCAGCCCCGTCCTGAACACTGAAGCTTTCTTT
NA,TRBD1,TRBJ2-2,TRBV9,CASSPGTGFPGELFF,TGTGCCAGCAGCCCGGGGACAGGGTTTCCCGGGGAGCTGTTTTTT
few,NA,TRBJ1-1,TRBV6-5,CASSTVRGQNTEAFF,TGTGCCAGCAGTACGGTGCGTGGGCAGAACACTGAAGCTTTCTTT
NA,NA,TRBJ1-1,TRBV6-5,CASSPTGQMNTEAFF,TGTGCCAGCAGCCCGACGGGACAAATGAACACTGAAGCTTTCTTT
NA,TRBD1,TRBJ2-7,TRBV19,CASSPGDRGSYEQYF,TGTGCCAGTAGCCCGGGGGACAGGGGTTCCTACGAGCAGTACTTC
NA,TRBD2,TRBJ2-7,TRBV27,CASSAGTSGRTVQYF,TGTGCCAGCAGTGCTGGGACTAGCGGGAGAACGGTGCAGTACTTC
once,NA,TRBJ1-2,TRBV5-1,CASSLSGTEGLSVGYTF,TGCGCCAGCAGCTTATCCGGGACGGAGGGTCTCTCTGTCGGCTACACCTTC
NA,NA,TRBJ2-7,TRBV6-4,CASLTCGQNEQYF,TGTGCCAGCTTAACCTGCGGACAGAACGAGCAGTACTTC
NA,NA,TRBJ2-7,TRBV7-2,CASSLEEGPLYEQYF,TGTGCCAGCAGCTTAGAGGAGGGCCCACTCTACGAGCAGTACTTC
NA,TRBD2,TRBJ2-5,TRBV28,CASSGGGAGLQETQYF,TGTGCCAGCAGCGGGGGGGGAGCGGGTCTCCAAGAGACCCAGTACTTC